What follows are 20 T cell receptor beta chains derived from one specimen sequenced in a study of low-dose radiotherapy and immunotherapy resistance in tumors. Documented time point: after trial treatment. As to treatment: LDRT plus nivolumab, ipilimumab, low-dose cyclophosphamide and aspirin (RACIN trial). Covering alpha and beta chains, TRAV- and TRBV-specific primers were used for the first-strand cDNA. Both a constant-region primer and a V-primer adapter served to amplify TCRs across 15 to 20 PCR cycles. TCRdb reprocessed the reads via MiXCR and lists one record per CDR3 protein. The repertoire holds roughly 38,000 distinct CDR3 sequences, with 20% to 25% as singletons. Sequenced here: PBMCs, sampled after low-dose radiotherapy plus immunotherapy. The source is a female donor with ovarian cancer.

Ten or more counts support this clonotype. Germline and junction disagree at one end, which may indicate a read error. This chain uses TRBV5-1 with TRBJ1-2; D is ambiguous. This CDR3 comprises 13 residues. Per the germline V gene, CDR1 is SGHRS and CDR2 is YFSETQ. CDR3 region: CASSLRRIYGYTF. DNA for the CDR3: TGTGCCAGCAGCCTGAGGCGGATTTATGGCTACACCTTC.

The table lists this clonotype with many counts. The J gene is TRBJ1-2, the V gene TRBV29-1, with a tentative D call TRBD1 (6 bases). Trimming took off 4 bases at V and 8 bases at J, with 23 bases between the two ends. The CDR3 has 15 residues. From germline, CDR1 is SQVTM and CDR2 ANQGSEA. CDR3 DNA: TGCAGCGTTGTGGGGGGCGGAGGGGGAGCGGAGGGCTACACCTTC. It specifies CSVVGGGGGAEGYTF.

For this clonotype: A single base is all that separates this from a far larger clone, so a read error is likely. This CDR3 reads CASSLTPSAVLWYEQYF. CDR3 coding DNA: TGTGCCAGCAGTTTAACCCCTTCGGCGGTCCTGTGGTACGAGCAGTACTTC. The V gene is TRBV10-3, the J gene TRBJ2-7; D gene uncertain. Germline V CDR1 and CDR2: ENHRY, SYGVKD. CDR3 length: 17 amino acids.

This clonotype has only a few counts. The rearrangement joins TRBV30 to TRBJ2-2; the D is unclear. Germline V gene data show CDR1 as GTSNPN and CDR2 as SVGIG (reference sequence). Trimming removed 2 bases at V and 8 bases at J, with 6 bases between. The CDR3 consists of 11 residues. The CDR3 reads CAWSPPGELFF. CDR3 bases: TGTGCCTGGAGTCCTCCGGGGGAGCTGTTTTTT.

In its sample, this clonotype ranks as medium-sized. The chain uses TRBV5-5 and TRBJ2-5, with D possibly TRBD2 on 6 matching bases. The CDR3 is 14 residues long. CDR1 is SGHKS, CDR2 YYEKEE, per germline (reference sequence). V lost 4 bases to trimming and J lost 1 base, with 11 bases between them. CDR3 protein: CASSGGQIQETQYF. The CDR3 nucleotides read TGTGCCAGCAGCGGAGGGCAGATCCAAGAGACCCAGTACTTC.

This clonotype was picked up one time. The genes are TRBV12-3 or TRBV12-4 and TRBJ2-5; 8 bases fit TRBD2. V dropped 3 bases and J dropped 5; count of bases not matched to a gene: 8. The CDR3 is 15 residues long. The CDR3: CASSFNGRAGETQYF. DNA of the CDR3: TGTGCCAGCAGTTTTAACGGGAGGGCCGGGGAGACCCAGTACTTC.

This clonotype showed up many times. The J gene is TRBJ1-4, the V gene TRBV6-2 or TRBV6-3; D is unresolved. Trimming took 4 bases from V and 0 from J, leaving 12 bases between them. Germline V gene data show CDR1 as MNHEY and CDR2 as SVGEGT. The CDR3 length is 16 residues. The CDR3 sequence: CASSSIGIPTNEKLFF. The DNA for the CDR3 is TGTGCCAGCAGTTCCATTGGGATCCCAACTAATGAAAAACTGTTTTTT.

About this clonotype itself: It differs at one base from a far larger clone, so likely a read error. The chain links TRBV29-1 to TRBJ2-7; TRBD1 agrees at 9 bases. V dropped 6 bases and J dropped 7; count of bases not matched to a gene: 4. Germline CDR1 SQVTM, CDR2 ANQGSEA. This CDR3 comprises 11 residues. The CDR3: CSVGQGREQYF. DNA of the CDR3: TGCAGCGTGGGACAGGGCAGGGAGCAGTACTTC.

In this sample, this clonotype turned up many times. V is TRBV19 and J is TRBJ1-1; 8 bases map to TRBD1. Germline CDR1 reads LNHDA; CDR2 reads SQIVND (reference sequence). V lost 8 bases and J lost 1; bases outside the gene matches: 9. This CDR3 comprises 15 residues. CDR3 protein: CASSKTGAGNTEAFF. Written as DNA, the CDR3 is TGTGCCAGTTCCAAGACAGGGGCTGGGAACACTGAAGCTTTCTTT.

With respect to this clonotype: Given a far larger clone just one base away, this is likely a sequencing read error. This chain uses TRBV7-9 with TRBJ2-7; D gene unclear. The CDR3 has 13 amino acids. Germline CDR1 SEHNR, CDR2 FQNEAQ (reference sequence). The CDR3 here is CASSVTPVDERYF. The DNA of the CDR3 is TGCGCCAGCAGCGTTACACCAGTGGACGAGCGGTACTTC.

For the CDR3, the DNA is TGTGCCAGCAGTTTATGGGAGAACAGGGGTTACGGTGGCTACACCTTC. Its protein is CASSLWENRGYGGYTF. This chain links TRBV28 with TRBJ1-2; TRBD1 aligns across 7 bases. The CDR3 contains 16 residues. Trimming at V came to 0 bases and at J to 7 bases, leaving 11 bases not matched to a gene. Per germline, CDR1 MDHEN and CDR2 SYDVKM.

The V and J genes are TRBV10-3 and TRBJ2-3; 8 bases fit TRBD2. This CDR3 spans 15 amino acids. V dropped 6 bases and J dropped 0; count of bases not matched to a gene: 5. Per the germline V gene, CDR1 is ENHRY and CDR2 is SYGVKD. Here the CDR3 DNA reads TGTGCCATCAGCGATAGCGGGACAAGCACAGATACGCAGTATTTT. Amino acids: CAISDSGTSTDTQYF.

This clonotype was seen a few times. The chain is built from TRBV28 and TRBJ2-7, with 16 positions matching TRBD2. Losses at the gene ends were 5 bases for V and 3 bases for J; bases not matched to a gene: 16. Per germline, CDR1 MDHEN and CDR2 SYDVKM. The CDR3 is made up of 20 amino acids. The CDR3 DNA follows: TGTGCCAGCAGTCCCGCCGGGACTAGCGGGAGGGCCAATTTTGTCTACGAGCAGTACTTC. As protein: CASSPAGTSGRANFVYEQYF.

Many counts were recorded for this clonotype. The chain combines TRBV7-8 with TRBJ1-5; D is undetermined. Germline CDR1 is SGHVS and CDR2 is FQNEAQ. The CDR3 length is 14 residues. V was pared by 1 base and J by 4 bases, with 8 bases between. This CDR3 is CASSLVTENQPQHF. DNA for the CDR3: TGTGCCAGCAGCTTAGTAACAGAGAATCAGCCCCAGCATTTT. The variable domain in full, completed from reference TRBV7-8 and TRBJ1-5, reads GAGVSQSPRYKVAKRGQDVALRCDPISGHVSLFWYQQALGQGPEFLTYFQNEAQLDKSGLPSDRFFAERPEGSVSTLKIQRTQQEDSAVYLCASSLVTENQPQHFGDGTRLSIL.

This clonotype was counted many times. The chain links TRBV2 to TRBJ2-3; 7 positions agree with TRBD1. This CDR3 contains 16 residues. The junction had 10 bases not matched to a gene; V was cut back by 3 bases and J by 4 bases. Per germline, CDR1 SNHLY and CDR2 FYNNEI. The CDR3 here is CASSDDTGARADTQYF. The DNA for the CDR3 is TGTGCCAGCAGTGACGATACAGGGGCAAGGGCAGATACGCAGTATTTT.

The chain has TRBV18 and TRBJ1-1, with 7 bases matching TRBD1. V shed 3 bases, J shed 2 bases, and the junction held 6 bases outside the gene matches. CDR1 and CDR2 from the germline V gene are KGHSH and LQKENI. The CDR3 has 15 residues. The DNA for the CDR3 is TGTGCCAGCTCACCCACAGGGGCAAAAAACACTGAAGCTTTCTTT. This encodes CASSPTGAKNTEAFF.

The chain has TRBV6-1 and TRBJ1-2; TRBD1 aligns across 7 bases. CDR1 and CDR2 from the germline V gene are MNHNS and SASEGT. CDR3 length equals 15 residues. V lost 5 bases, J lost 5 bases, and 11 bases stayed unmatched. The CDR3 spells CASSYAQTGAYGYTF. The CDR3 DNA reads TGTGCCAGCAGTTACGCCCAAACAGGGGCTTATGGCTACACCTTC.

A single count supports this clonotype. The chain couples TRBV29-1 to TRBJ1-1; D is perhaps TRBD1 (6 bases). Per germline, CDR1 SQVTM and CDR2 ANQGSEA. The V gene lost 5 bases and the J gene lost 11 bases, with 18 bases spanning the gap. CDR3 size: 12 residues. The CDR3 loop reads CSVSQGPGEAFF. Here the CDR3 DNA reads TGCAGCGTTTCGCAGGGGCCCGGTGAGGCTTTCTTT.

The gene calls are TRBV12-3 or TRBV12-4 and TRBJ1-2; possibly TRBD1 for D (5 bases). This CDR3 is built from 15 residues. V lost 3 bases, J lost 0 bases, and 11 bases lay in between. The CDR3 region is CASSLGREANYGYTF. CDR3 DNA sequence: TGTGCCAGCAGTTTGGGACGGGAAGCTAACTATGGCTACACCTTC.

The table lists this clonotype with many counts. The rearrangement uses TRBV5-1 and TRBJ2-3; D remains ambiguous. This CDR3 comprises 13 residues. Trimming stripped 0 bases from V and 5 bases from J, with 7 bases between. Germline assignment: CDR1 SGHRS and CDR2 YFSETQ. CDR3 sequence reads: CASSLEAQDTQYF. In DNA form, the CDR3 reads TGCGCCAGCAGCTTGGAGGCGCAAGATACGCAGTATTTT.